The 18 T cell receptor beta chains below all came from one sample that was sequenced in a study of blood T cell repertoires in COVID-19. TCRdb's copy holds only in-frame clones and misses some; the assay was immunoSEQ multiplex PCR. The profile shows 130,000 to 150,000 clones, approximately 87% of them singletons. The sequenced material came from peripheral blood. These TCRs come from a woman in her fifties or sixties with active or convalescent COVID-19.

CDR3 in DNA: TGTGCCAGCAGCCCCCAGACCTACGAGCAGTACTTC. Translated: CASSPQTYEQYF. V and J are TRBV3-1 (or the pseudogene TRBV3-2) and TRBJ2-7; the D is unclear. The CDR3 spans 12 residues. V was pared by 4 bases and J by 2 bases, with 6 bases between. CDR1 is LGHDT and CDR2 is YNNKEL in the germline V gene (reference sequence).

The chain is built from TRBV15 and TRBJ2-1; possibly TRBD2 for D (7 bases). Germline CDR1 and CDR2: LNHNV and YYDKDF (reference sequence). The V gene lost 6 bases and the J gene lost 0 bases, with 15 bases spanning the gap. This CDR3 is 16 amino acids long. CDR3: CATRKGGTSSYNEQFF. The DNA of the CDR3 is TGTGCCACCAGGAAGGGGGGGACGAGCTCCTACAATGAGCAGTTCTTC.

J is TRBJ1-2 and V is TRBV7-9, with TRBD1 as a possible D gene (6 bases). CDR1 SEHNR and CDR2 FQNEAQ come from the germline V gene (reference sequence). The V and J ends lost 3 bases and 6 bases respectively, with 11 bases between them. This CDR3 comprises 13 residues. The DNA for the CDR3 is TGTGCCAGCAGCTTGGGGACATCGGATGGCTACACCTTC. It translates to CASSLGTSDGYTF. The full variable domain, with the rest looked up from reference TRBV7-9 and TRBJ1-2, is DTGVSQNPRHKITKRGQNVTFRCDPISEHNRLYWYRQTLGQGPEFLTYFQNEAQLEKSRLLSDRFSAERPKGSFSTLEIQRTEQGDSAMYLCASSLGTSDGYTFGSGTRLTVV.

The rearrangement joins TRBV15 to TRBJ1-1, with TRBD1 matching 9 bases. The CDR3 extends over 13 amino acids. CDR1 and CDR2 (germline): LNHNV, YYDKDF (reference sequence). The J segment lost 5 bases and the V segment lost 5 bases, leaving 3 bases of the junction unmatched. CDR3 nucleotide sequence: TGTGCCACCAGCCGGGACAGGGTTACTGAAGCTTTCTTT. Protein product: CATSRDRVTEAFF. Filled out from reference TRBV15 and TRBJ1-1, the complete variable domain reads DAMVIQNPRYQVTQFGKPVTLSCSQTLNHNVMYWYQQKSSQAPKLLFHYYDKDFNNEADTPDNFQSRRPNTSFCFLDIRSPGLGDTAMYLCATSRDRVTEAFFGQGTRLTVV.

The gene calls are TRBV18 and TRBJ1-2; D may be TRBD1 (5 bases). The V end was cut by 2 bases, the J end by 6 bases, with 10 bases between. The germline V gene has CDR1 KGHSH and CDR2 LQKENI. This CDR3 region has 13 residues. The CDR3 reads CASSPGRVDGYTF. The CDR3 bases are TGTGCCAGCTCACCAGGCAGGGTGGATGGCTACACCTTC. The whole variable domain, filled in from reference TRBV18 and TRBJ1-2, reads NAGVMQNPRHLVRRRGQEARLRCSPMKGHSHVYWYRQLPEEGLKFMVYLQKENIIDESGMPKERFSAEFPKEGPSILRIQQVVRGDSAAYFCASSPGRVDGYTFGSGTRLTVV.

This clone was recorded once. The gene calls are TRBV10-3 and TRBJ1-2; 8 bases align to TRBD1. After removal of 4 bases from V and 6 bases from J, the junction contained 4 bases not matched to a gene. Germline lookup yields CDR1 ENHRY and CDR2 SYGVKD. This CDR3 has 13 amino acids. CDR3 residues: CAISGQGSDGYTF. CDR3 nucleotide sequence: TGTGCCATCAGTGGACAGGGGAGCGATGGCTACACCTTC.

The chain employs TRBV6-5 and TRBJ2-1; D perhaps matches TRBD2 (5 bases). This CDR3 spans 15 amino acids. V lost 6 bases, J lost 0 bases, and 12 bases lay in between. Germline V lookup: CDR1 MNHEY, CDR2 SVGAGI. CDR3 region: CASRQAESSYNEQFF. The CDR3 nucleotides are TGTGCCAGCAGACAAGCGGAAAGCTCCTACAATGAGCAGTTCTTC.

The genes are TRBV12-5 and TRBJ1-2; 9 nucleotides agree with TRBD1. The CDR3 is made up of 14 amino acids. Germline V lookup: CDR1 LGHNT, CDR2 FRNRAP. Trimming took 1 base from V and 4 from J; bases not matched to a gene: 1. The CDR3 reads CASGLGTGVYGYTF. The CDR3 DNA reads as TGTGCTAGTGGTTTGGGGACAGGGGTCTATGGCTACACCTTC.

The chain carries TRBV4-2 and TRBJ2-1; 10 bases are shared with TRBD2. Trimming at V came to 1 base and at J to 6 bases, leaving 18 bases not matched to a gene. The CDR3 contains 20 residues. Germline V gene data show CDR1 as LGHNA and CDR2 as YNFKEQ. CDR3 sequence: CASSQARLAGALSKGNEQFF. In nucleotides, the CDR3 is TGTGCCAGCAGCCAAGCCCGGCTAGCGGGAGCTCTCAGCAAAGGCAATGAGCAGTTCTTC.

V gene TRBV7-3 combines with J gene TRBJ2-1; 9 bases line up with TRBD2. The CDR3 contains 18 residues. The germline gives CDR1 SGHTA, CDR2 FQGTGA. V lost 0 bases to trimming and J lost 7 bases; unmatched junction nucleotides: 13. The CDR3 DNA is TGTGCCAGCAGCTTAACGCGGGCTAGCGGGGTCGAGAGAAATGAGCAGTTCTTC. Translating gives CASSLTRASGVERNEQFF.

The rearrangement links TRBV29-1 to TRBJ2-7; the match to TRBD2 covers 11 bases. Germline V gene data show CDR1 as SQVTM and CDR2 as ANQGSEA. V dropped 6 bases and J dropped 1; count of bases not matched to a gene: 5. The CDR3 is made up of 14 amino acids. CDR3 sequence reads: CSVLAGGISYEQYF. In DNA form, the CDR3 reads TGCAGCGTCCTAGCGGGAGGTATATCCTACGAGCAGTACTTC.

This clone has a handful of counts. The V gene is TRBV28, the J gene TRBJ2-7, with D possibly TRBD1 on 6 matching bases. Germline assignment: CDR1 MDHEN and CDR2 SYDVKM. The CDR3 sequence is 13 residues long. Trimming cost V 8 bases and J 3 bases, with 14 bases left between them. In DNA form, the CDR3 reads TGTGCCAGCCTCGGACAGCCGGACTACGAGCAGTACTTC. This encodes CASLGQPDYEQYF.

The chain carries TRBV6-1 and TRBJ1-1; D is perhaps TRBD1 (5 bases). The CDR3 extends over 14 amino acids. V lost 2 bases and J 0 bases, leaving 7 bases between the germline ends. Germline-derived CDR1 and CDR2 are MNHNS and SASEGT. CDR3 loop: CASSEYRMNTEAFF. CDR3 sequence (DNA): TGTGCCAGCAGTGAATACAGGATGAACACTGAAGCTTTCTTT.

The chain is built from TRBV28 and TRBJ2-7; 8 nucleotides line up with TRBD2. CDR1 is MDHEN, CDR2 SYDVKM, per germline. V shed 5 bases, J shed 3 bases, and the junction held 6 bases outside the gene matches. The CDR3 consists of 14 residues. The CDR3 coding sequence is TGTGCCAGCAGTAGAAGCGGGAGAAGCTACGAGCAGTACTTC. Its protein is CASSRSGRSYEQYF.

This clone was observed a single time. The chain has TRBV7-2 and TRBJ2-1; 9 bases match TRBD2. CDR1 and CDR2 from the germline V gene are SGHTA and FQGNSA. The CDR3 covers 17 residues. With V trimmed by 5 bases and J by 3 bases, 11 bases remained unmatched. The CDR3 region is CASSPWDSGSDYNEQFF. The CDR3 nucleotides read TGTGCCAGCAGCCCGTGGGATAGCGGGAGCGACTACAATGAGCAGTTCTTC.

The rearrangement uses TRBV7-9 and TRBJ1-1; D gene unclear. There are 13 residues in the CDR3. Germline V lookup: CDR1 SEHNR, CDR2 FQNEAQ (reference sequence). Trimming took 3 bases from V and 3 from J, leaving 8 bases between them. The CDR3 sequence is CASSFGGHTEAFF. In DNA, the CDR3 is TGTGCCAGCAGCTTTGGAGGGCACACTGAAGCTTTCTTT. The full variable domain, with the rest looked up from reference TRBV7-9 and TRBJ1-1, is DTGVSQNPRHKITKRGQNVTFRCDPISEHNRLYWYRQTLGQGPEFLTYFQNEAQLEKSRLLSDRFSAERPKGSFSTLEIQRTEQGDSAMYLCASSFGGHTEAFFGQGTRLTVV.

CDR3 amino acids: CASSPRTSGEETQYF. CDR3 DNA: TGCGCCAGCAGCCCCCGGACTAGCGGTGAAGAGACCCAGTACTTC. V and J are TRBV5-1 and TRBJ2-5, with TRBD2 identical over 10 bases. Germline values: CDR1 SGHRS, CDR2 YFSETQ. The CDR3 contains 15 residues. The V and J ends lost 4 bases and 3 bases, in that order; junction bases with no gene match: 6.

The rearrangement uses TRBV3-1 (or the pseudogene TRBV3-2) and TRBJ1-1; TRBD1 is a possible D gene (5 bases). This CDR3 has 14 amino acids. Looked up from germline, CDR1 is LGHDT and CDR2 is YNNKEL (reference sequence). The V gene lost 0 bases and the J gene lost 10 bases, with 15 bases spanning the gap. CDR3: CASSQDWGGRGAFF. The CDR3 DNA reads TGTGCCAGCAGCCAAGATTGGGGGGGACGAGGAGCTTTCTTT.